This entry is about one T cell receptor beta chain. Its target is not known. The data originate from a study of blood T cells in healthy people across ages. The wider study: About one barcoded beta molecule was captured per two T cells (by template switching).

The CDR3 is 13 residues long. With 0 bases removed from V and 3 bases from J, the gap between germline ends came to 7 bases. CDR1 and CDR2 (germline): SGDLS, YYNGEE. Combining a sample-barcoded 5' primer with a J-beta primer mix, a second PCR ran for roughly 6 to 11 cycles. TCRdb fed the 5' RACE reads into MiXCR, producing one record per CDR3 protein. The sample includes 1.5 million to 2 million distinct CDR3 sequences, around 42% of them seen just once. General observations from the study: Long-lived donors carried more naive CD4+ cells and greater diversity than aged donors.

Sequenced material: blood. The origin of this receptor is a human donor in good health. The chain links TRBV9 to TRBJ2-7; no clear D gene. In nucleotides, the CDR3 is TGTGCCAGCAGCGTAGCGGTGGACTACGAGCAGTACTTC. Translating it yields CASSVAVDYEQYF.